This T cell receptor beta chain was sequenced during a study of a mutant IDH1 vaccine in newly diagnosed glioma. The time point is: week 11, during vaccination. Doses of 300 ug of mutant IDH1 20-mer peptide were given with topical imiquimod. With respect to this clone: Its matching antigen is unknown.

Assay: immunoSEQ multiplex PCR; the TCRdb copy retains only in-frame clones and omits some. This table has roughly 57,000 clones, 89% appearing once. The material sequenced was PBMCs, taken from a glioma patient whose treatment included an IDH1 peptide vaccine. This sequence was found in a man between 40 and 49 years old with glioma.

This CDR3 reads CASSLMPGSYEQYV. DNA for the CDR3: TGTGCCAGCAGTTTAATGCCAGGCTCCTACGAGCAGTACGTC. The rearrangement links TRBV28 to TRBJ2-7; the D is unclear. The CDR3 covers 14 residues. Trimming pared 2 bases from V and 0 bases from J, leaving 8 bases between. The germline gives CDR1 MDHEN, CDR2 SYDVKM.